This record concerns one TCR beta chain sequence. This sample was taken from a study of blood T cell repertoires in COVID-19. Study background: Acute and convalescent COVID-19 samples came from the United States, Italy and Spain. T cells, B-cell-depleted T cells, or PBMCs supplied cDNA or gDNA.

Original processing methods: Reference gene primer amplification yielded estimated nucleated cell counts. The data were produced by immunoSEQ multiplex PCR, yet TCRdb's version contains in-frame clones alone and is incomplete. V and J calls and clone size are given by that table; D and trimming were obtained from the DNA. The sample shows roughly 190,000 clones, 80% to 90% of them seen only once. The CDR3 covers 15 residues. Germline CDR1 is SEHNR and CDR2 is FQNEAQ (reference sequence). V was pared by 1 base and J by 4 bases, with 13 bases between. This clonotype was obtained from a woman between 40 and 50 years old with COVID-19, enrolled during active disease. V gene TRBV7-9 combines with J gene TRBJ2-5; tentative D call: TRBD1 (5 bases). The specimen was peripheral blood. CDR3 region: CASSLVGQSGETQYF. CDR3 sequence (DNA): TGTGCCAGCAGCTTAGTGGGGCAGAGTGGAGAGACCCAGTACTTC.